The 9 T cell receptor beta chains below all came from one sample that was sequenced in a study of T cells in localized non-small cell lung cancer. Clones were sequenced by immunoSEQ multiplex PCR, and TCRdb holds only the in-frame ones, with some missing. The sample contains 30,000 to 40,000 clones, around 88% of which appear only once. Sequencing was performed on peripheral blood, taken before any cancer treatment. Receptors originate from a man between 40 and 70 years old with stage I lung adenocarcinoma.

This chain links TRBV5-6 with TRBJ2-5; 9 bases fit TRBD2. Germline V gene lookup returns CDR1 SGHDT and CDR2 YYEEEE. The CDR3 runs to 16 residues. J was trimmed by 5 bases and V by 2 bases; bases with no gene match: 10. CDR3 DNA sequence: TGTGCCAGCAGCTTCCTATTTAGCGGGGGAGGTGAGACCCAGTACTTC. Its translation: CASSFLFSGGGETQYF.

This rearrangement joins TRBV5-1 to TRBJ2-3; the D call may be TRBD1 or TRBD2 (5 bases each). The germline V gene has CDR1 SGHRS and CDR2 YFSETQ. Trimming shortened V by 4 bases and J by 2 bases, and 17 bases separated the two germline ends. The CDR3 has 16 amino acids. The CDR3 DNA is TGCGCCAGCAGCCAACGGGACGTCGGAGCCACAGATACGCAGTATTTT. Its protein is CASSQRDVGATDTQYF.

The V and J genes are TRBV9 and TRBJ1-1; D is perhaps TRBD1 (6 bases). V was clipped by 6 bases and J by 7 bases, with 13 bases between them. From germline, CDR1 is SGDLS and CDR2 YYNGEE. This CDR3 is built from 12 residues. DNA for the CDR3: TGTGCCAGCAACAGGGCTCTGGGTGAAGCTTTCTTT. It encodes CASNRALGEAFF.

The chain combines TRBV13 with TRBJ2-7, with TRBD2 identical over 12 bases. The germline V gene encodes CDR1 PRHDT and CDR2 FYEKMQ (reference sequence). V trimming: 5 bases; J trimming: 5 bases; junction bases outside the gene matches: 4. This CDR3 has 14 residues. DNA for the CDR3: TGTGCCAGCAGCCTGACTAGCGGGAGACACGAGCAGTACTTC. This codes for CASSLTSGRHEQYF. Looking up the rest from reference TRBV13 and TRBJ2-7 gives the full variable domain: AAGVIQSPRHLIKEKRETATLKCYPIPRHDTVYWYQQGPGQDPQFLISFYEKMQSDKGSIPDRFSAQQFSDYHSELNMSSLELGDSALYFCASSLTSGRHEQYFGPGTRLTVT.

V is TRBV6-1 and J is TRBJ2-1, with TRBD1 matching over 10 bases. The CDR3 spans 15 residues. J lost 2 bases, V lost 4 bases, and 2 bases had no gene match. Per the germline V gene, CDR1 is MNHNS and CDR2 is SASEGT. This CDR3 is CASSGGQGPYNEQFF. CDR3 nucleotides: TGTGCCAGCAGTGGGGGACAGGGGCCCTACAATGAGCAGTTCTTC.

This chain joins TRBV27 and TRBJ1-1; D is ambiguous. The CDR3 totals 14 residues. V shed 6 bases and J shed 1 base, with 12 bases lying between them. From germline, CDR1 is MNHEY and CDR2 SMNVEV (reference sequence). The CDR3 nucleotides read TGTGCCAGCAGAACGGGCCGCGAGAACACTGAAGCTTTCTTT. Translated, it gives CASRTGRENTEAFF.

The chain links TRBV2 to TRBJ2-1; TRBD1 matches at 8 bases. This CDR3 comprises 15 residues. The germline gives CDR1 SNHLY, CDR2 FYNNEI. V dropped 6 bases and J dropped 6; count of bases not matched to a gene: 10. CDR3 sequence (DNA): TGTGCCAGCAGGCTTGACAGGGGTATTAGCAATGAGCAGTTCTTC. This gives the protein CASRLDRGISNEQFF.

This rearrangement joins TRBV7-9 to TRBJ1-5; D may be TRBD1 (5 bases). The CDR3 is 14 residues long. V was pared by 2 bases and J by 9 bases, with 14 bases between. Germline CDR1 reads SEHNR; CDR2 reads FQNEAQ (reference sequence). Here the CDR3 reads CASSLSDRPGPQHF. Written as DNA, the CDR3 is TGTGCCAGCAGCTTATCCGACAGACCCGGGCCCCAGCATTTT.

The chain carries TRBV2 and TRBJ2-5, with TRBD2 matching 11 bases. V lost 7 bases, J lost 4 bases, and 8 bases stayed unmatched. The CDR3 sequence is 15 residues long. The germline V gene encodes CDR1 SNHLY and CDR2 FYNNEI. The CDR3 protein is CASNRLAGIGETQYF. DNA of the CDR3: TGTGCCAGCAACCGACTAGCGGGAATCGGAGAGACCCAGTACTTC.